This T cell receptor beta chain was sequenced during a study of cytomegalovirus exposure and HLA in healthy donors. Overall study findings and caveats: Earlier analysis yielded a pattern in which most TCR beta V segments were productive about 90% or about 30% of the time.

The germline gives CDR1 ENHRY, CDR2 SYGVKD. This CDR3 spans 16 amino acids. A multiplex PCR was run with 60 Vbeta primers and 13 Jbeta primers. Profiled with immunoSEQ multiplex PCR; TCRdb holds only in-frame clones, not every one. The sample lists more than 110,000 clones, 73% occurring once. As concerns this clone: Its antigen is unknown.

The gene calls are TRBV10-3 and TRBJ2-5; TRBD2 aligns across 7 bases. Matching the DNA end better, TRBJ2-7 makes the J call doubtful. The receptor was isolated from a woman between 40 and 55 years old in good health and CMV-seronegative. The sample was PBMCs. The CDR3 loop is CAISDPRAGPTYEQYF. CDR3 coding DNA: TGTGCCATCAGTGACCCTCGAGCGGGGCCTACCTACGAGCAGTACTTC.